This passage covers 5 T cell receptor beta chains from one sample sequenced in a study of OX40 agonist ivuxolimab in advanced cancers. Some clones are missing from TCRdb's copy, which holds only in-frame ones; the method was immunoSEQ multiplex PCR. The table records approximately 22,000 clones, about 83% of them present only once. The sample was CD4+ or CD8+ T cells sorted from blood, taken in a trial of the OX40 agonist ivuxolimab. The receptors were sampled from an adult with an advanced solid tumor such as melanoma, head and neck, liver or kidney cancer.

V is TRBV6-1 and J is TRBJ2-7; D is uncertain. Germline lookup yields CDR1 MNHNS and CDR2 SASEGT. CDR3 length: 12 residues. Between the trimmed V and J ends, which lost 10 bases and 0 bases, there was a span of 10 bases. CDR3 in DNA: TGTGCCACACTTCTGAGCTCCTACGAGCAGTACTTC. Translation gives CATLLSSYEQYF.

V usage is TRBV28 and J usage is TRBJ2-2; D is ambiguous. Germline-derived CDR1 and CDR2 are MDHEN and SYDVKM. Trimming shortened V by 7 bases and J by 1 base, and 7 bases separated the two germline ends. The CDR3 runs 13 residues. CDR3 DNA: TGTGCCAGCAAGGCCGAGAACACCGGGGAGCTGTTTTTT. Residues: CASKAENTGELFF.

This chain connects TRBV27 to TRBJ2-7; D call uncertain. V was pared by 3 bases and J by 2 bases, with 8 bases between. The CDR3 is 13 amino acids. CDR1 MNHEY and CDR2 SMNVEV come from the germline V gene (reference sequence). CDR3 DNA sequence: TGTGCCAGCAGTTTCCACAGAACCTACGAGCAGTACTTC. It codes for CASSFHRTYEQYF.

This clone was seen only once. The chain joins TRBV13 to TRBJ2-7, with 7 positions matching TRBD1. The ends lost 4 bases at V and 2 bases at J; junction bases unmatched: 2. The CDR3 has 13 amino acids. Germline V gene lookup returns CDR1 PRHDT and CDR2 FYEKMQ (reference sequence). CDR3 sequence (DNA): TGTGCCAGCAGCTCCGGGACAGCCTACGAGCAGTACTTC. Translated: CASSSGTAYEQYF. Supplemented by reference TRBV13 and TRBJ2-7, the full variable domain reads AAGVIQSPRHLIKEKRETATLKCYPIPRHDTVYWYQQGPGQDPQFLISFYEKMQSDKGSIPDRFSAQQFSDYHSELNMSSLELGDSALYFCASSSGTAYEQYFGPGTRLTVT.

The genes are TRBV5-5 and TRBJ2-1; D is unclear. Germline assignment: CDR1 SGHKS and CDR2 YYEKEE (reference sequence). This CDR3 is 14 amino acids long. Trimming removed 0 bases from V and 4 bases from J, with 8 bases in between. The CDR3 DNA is TGTGCCAGCAGCTTGGGCGTGGGTTACAATGAGCAGTTCTTC. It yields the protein CASSLGVGYNEQFF. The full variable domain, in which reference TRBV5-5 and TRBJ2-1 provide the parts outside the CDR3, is DAGVTQSPTHLIKTRGQQVTLRCSPISGHKSVSWYQQVLGQGPQFIFQYYEKEERGRGNFPDRFSARQFPNYSSELNVNALLLGDSALYLCASSLGVGYNEQFFGPGTRLTVL.